The 16 T cell receptor beta chains below were found in one sample sequenced in a study of PD-L1 blockade in urothelial cancer. Using immunoSEQ multiplex PCR, the repertoire was profiled, and TCRdb retains in-frame clones only, with some absent. The sample records about 44,000 clones, roughly 78% being singletons. The sample was PBMCs, taken around atezolizumab (anti-PD-L1) treatment. Source of these receptors: a man in his 70s with urothelial cancer.

The chain combines TRBV28 with TRBJ1-1; 9 nucleotides match TRBD1. CDR3 size: 14 residues. After removal of 7 bases from V and 0 bases from J, the junction contained 3 bases not matched to a gene. Germline values: CDR1 MDHEN, CDR2 SYDVKM. The CDR3 nucleotides are TGTGCCAGCACGGGACAGGGAATGAACACTGAAGCTTTCTTT. Its protein is CASTGQGMNTEAFF.

The chain joins TRBV18 to TRBJ2-5; a possible D gene is TRBD2 (5 bases). The CDR3 loop spans 17 amino acids. CDR1 KGHSH and CDR2 LQKENI come from the germline V gene. V was trimmed by 1 base and J by 1 base, leaving 16 bases between them. CDR3: CASSPLSGLLPQETQYF. The CDR3 nucleotides are TGTGCCAGCTCACCACTCAGCGGCCTCCTACCCCAAGAGACCCAGTACTTC.

This rearrangement joins TRBV27 to TRBJ1-3; D is unresolved. This CDR3 region has 14 residues. Trimming removed 5 bases at V and 0 bases at J, with 8 bases between. Germline-derived CDR1 and CDR2 are MNHEY and SMNVEV (reference sequence). CDR3 sequence (DNA): TGTGCCAGCAGTCCCGGGAGCTCTGGAAACACCATATATTTT. This encodes CASSPGSSGNTIYF.

J is TRBJ1-5 and V is TRBV30; no definite D call. The germline V gene has CDR1 GTSNPN and CDR2 SVGIG (reference sequence). CDR3 length: 12 amino acids. Trimming took off 5 bases at V and 0 bases at J, with 5 bases between the two ends. The CDR3: CAWSDSNQPQHF. For the CDR3, the DNA is TGTGCCTGGTCAGATAGCAATCAGCCCCAGCATTTT.

Only a few counts were recorded for this clone. The rearrangement joins TRBV15 to TRBJ2-3; tentatively, D is TRBD1 (6 bases). Germline V CDR1 and CDR2: LNHNV, YYDKDF (reference sequence). The length of the CDR3 is 14 residues. The germline V and J ends were trimmed by 3 bases and 2 bases, with 9 bases remaining between them. The chain's CDR3 is CATSSGQITDTQYF. Written as DNA, the CDR3 is TGTGCCACCAGCAGCGGACAGATCACAGATACGCAGTATTTT.

The count of this clone is one. The V gene is TRBV25-1, the J gene TRBJ1-2; weak D call: TRBD1 (6 bases). With 1 base removed from V and 6 bases from J, the gap between germline ends came to 12 bases. Germline V CDR1 and CDR2: MGHDK, SYGVNS. CDR3 length: 14 residues. The CDR3 DNA follows: TGTGCCAGCAGTGAATGGGGCAGGGGAGATGGCTACACCTTC. This codes for CASSEWGRGDGYTF.

The chain combines TRBV9 with TRBJ2-7; D might be TRBD1 (6 bases). The CDR3 spans 14 residues. Per the germline V gene, CDR1 is SGDLS and CDR2 is YYNGEE. Deletions cut 0 bases from V and 6 bases from J, with 13 bases between. CDR3 region: CASSVGSLQGEQYF. Here the CDR3 DNA reads TGTGCCAGCAGCGTAGGCAGCCTACAGGGCGAGCAGTACTTC.

The V call is TRBV5-1, the J call TRBJ2-3, with D possibly matching TRBD1 (6 bases). The CDR3 is 15 residues long. Germline CDR1 SGHRS, CDR2 YFSETQ. V was shortened by 1 base and J by 4 bases, with 13 bases between the two germline ends. CDR3 region: CASSLFTGWADTQYF. DNA of the CDR3: TGCGCCAGCAGCTTGTTTACAGGGTGGGCAGATACGCAGTATTTT.

J is TRBJ2-3 and V is TRBV29-1, with D maybe TRBD2 (6 bases). Trimming removed 0 bases at V and 2 bases at J, with 15 bases between. The CDR3 consists of 16 residues. Per the germline V gene, CDR1 is SQVTM and CDR2 is ANQGSEA. CDR3 amino acids: CSVEDGASVTTDTQYF. The CDR3 DNA sequence: TGCAGCGTTGAAGATGGAGCTAGCGTTACCACAGATACGCAGTATTTT.

The chain is built from TRBV30 and TRBJ1-5; D unclear. The V gene lost 1 base and the J gene lost 5 bases, with 9 bases spanning the gap. There are 13 residues in the CDR3. Germline V gene data show CDR1 as GTSNPN and CDR2 as SVGIG (reference sequence). This chain's CDR3 is CAWSDFRDQPQHF. The CDR3, as DNA: TGTGCCTGGAGTGACTTCCGCGATCAGCCCCAGCATTTT.

The rearrangement joins TRBV5-1 to TRBJ1-1, with D possibly matching TRBD1 (6 bases). The CDR3 runs 15 residues. Trimming cost V 5 bases and J 1 base, with 15 bases left between them. The germline V gene has CDR1 SGHRS and CDR2 YFSETQ. In nucleotides, the CDR3 is TGCGCCAGCAGTTATAGGGGGATCCGGAACACTGAAGCTTTCTTT. This gives the protein CASSYRGIRNTEAFF.

V gene TRBV7-2 combines with J gene TRBJ2-1; D is perhaps TRBD2 (5 bases). The CDR3 runs 13 residues. CDR1 and CDR2 from the germline V gene are SGHTA and FQGNSA. V lost 5 bases, J lost 4 bases, and 9 bases lay in between. The CDR3 is CASSTRGYNEQFF. DNA for the CDR3: TGTGCCAGCAGCACACGCGGGTACAATGAGCAGTTCTTC.

This chain joins TRBV28 and TRBJ1-4; the match to TRBD1 covers 7 bases. CDR3 length: 15 amino acids. The junction had 9 bases not matched to a gene; V was cut back by 5 bases and J by 6 bases. CDR1 is MDHEN, CDR2 SYDVKM, per germline. As DNA, the CDR3 is TGTGCCAGCAGTCTCGGGGGTCAGGGGGATGAAAAACTGTTTTTT. Protein sequence: CASSLGGQGDEKLFF.

This sequence joins TRBV30 and TRBJ2-3, with 8 nucleotides matching TRBD2. This CDR3 spans 19 amino acids. Germline CDR1 is GTSNPN and CDR2 is SVGIG (reference sequence). V was pared by 0 bases and J by 2 bases, with 16 bases of the junction left unmatched. The CDR3 protein is CAWSVLTPGLAGPTDTQYF. The CDR3 bases are TGTGCCTGGAGTGTACTTACCCCCGGCCTAGCGGGTCCCACAGATACGCAGTATTTT.

This clone was seen more than once but under ten times. The chain employs TRBV4-3 and TRBJ2-7; D is perhaps TRBD1 (7 bases). This CDR3 has 15 amino acids. The V end was cut by 1 base, the J end by 5 bases, with 15 bases between. Germline V lookup: CDR1 LGHNA, CDR2 YSLEER. Here the CDR3 reads CASSQVSFRGDEQYF. The CDR3 DNA sequence: TGCGCCAGCAGCCAAGTTTCGTTCAGGGGGGACGAGCAGTACTTC.

DNA for the CDR3: TGTGCCAGTAGTACCCAATATCAGGGACTGCACAATGAGCAGTTCTTC. This gives the protein CASSTQYQGLHNEQFF. The genes are TRBV19 and TRBJ2-1; the D gene is possibly TRBD2 (6 bases). This CDR3 is built from 16 residues. With 4 bases removed from V and 5 bases from J, the gap between germline ends came to 18 bases. Germline-derived CDR1 and CDR2 are LNHDA and SQIVND (reference sequence).